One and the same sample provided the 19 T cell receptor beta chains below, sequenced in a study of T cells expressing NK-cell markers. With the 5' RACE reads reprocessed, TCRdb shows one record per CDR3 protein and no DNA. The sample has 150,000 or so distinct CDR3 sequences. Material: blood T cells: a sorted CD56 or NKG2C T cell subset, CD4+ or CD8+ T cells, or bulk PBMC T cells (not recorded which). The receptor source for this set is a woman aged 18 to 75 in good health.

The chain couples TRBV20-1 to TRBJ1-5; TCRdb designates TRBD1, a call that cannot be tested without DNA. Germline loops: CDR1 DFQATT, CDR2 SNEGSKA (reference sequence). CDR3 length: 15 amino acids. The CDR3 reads CSASGMGARNQPQHF.

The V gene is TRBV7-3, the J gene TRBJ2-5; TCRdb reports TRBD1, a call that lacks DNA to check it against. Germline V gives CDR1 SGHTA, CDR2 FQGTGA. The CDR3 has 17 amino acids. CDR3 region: CASSLTSGTGGKETQYF.

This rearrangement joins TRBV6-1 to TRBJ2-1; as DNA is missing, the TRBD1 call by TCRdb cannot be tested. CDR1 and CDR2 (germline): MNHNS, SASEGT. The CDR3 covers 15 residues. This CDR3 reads CASRGRPEGHNEQFF.

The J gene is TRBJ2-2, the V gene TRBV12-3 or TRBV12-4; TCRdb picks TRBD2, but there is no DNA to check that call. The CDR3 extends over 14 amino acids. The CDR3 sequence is CASRGTISPGELFF.

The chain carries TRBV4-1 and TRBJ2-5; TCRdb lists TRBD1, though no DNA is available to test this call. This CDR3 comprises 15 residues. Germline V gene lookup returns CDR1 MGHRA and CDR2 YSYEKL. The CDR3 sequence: CASSRQGANQETQYF.

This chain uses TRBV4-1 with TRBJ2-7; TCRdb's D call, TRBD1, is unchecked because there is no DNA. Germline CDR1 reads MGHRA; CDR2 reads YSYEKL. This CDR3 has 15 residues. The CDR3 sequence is CASSQPGQGVYEQYF.

CDR3 protein: CASSRDPNTEAFF. V and J are TRBV4-1 and TRBJ1-1. The CDR3 loop spans 13 amino acids. Looked up from germline, CDR1 is MGHRA and CDR2 is YSYEKL.

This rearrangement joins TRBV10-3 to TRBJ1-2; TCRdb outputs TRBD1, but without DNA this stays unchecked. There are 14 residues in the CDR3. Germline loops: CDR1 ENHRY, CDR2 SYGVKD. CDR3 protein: CAISESRGDYGYTF.

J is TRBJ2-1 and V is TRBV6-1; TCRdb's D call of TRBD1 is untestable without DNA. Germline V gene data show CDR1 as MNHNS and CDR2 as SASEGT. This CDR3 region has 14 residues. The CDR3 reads CASSGQSSYNEQFF.

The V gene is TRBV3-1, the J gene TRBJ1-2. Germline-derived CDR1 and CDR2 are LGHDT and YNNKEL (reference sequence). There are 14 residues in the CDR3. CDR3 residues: CASSRIGRGYGYTF. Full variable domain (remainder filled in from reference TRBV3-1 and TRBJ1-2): DTAVSQTPKYLVTQMGNDKSIKCEQNLGHDTMYWYKQDSKKFLKIMFSYNNKELIINETVPNRFSPKSPDKAHLNLHINSLELGDSAVYFCASSRIGRGYGYTFGSGTRLTVV.

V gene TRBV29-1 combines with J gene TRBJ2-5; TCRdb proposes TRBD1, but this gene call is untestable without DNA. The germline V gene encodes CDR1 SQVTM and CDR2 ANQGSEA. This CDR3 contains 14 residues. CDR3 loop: CSVVFGQGQETQYF.

The CDR3 region is CASSLAGTASYNEQFF. The V and J genes are TRBV7-2 and TRBJ2-1; the TCRdb call, TRBD1, lacks DNA for checking. There are 16 residues in the CDR3. The germline V gene has CDR1 SGHTA and CDR2 FQGNSA.

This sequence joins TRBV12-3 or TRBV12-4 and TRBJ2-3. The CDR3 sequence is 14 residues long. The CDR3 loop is CASSLRYGGNTQYF.

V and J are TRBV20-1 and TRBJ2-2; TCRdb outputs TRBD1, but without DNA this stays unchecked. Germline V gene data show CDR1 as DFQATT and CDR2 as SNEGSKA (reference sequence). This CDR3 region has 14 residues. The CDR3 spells CSASGQGNTGELFF.

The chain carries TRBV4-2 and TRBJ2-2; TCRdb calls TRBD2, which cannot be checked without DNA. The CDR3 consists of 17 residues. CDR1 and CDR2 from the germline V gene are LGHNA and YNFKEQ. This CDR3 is CASSQDASGGNTGELFF.

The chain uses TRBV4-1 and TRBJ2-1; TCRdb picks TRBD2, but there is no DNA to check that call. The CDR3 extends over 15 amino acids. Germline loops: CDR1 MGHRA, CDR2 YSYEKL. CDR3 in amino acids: CASSQVGVAGYEQFF.

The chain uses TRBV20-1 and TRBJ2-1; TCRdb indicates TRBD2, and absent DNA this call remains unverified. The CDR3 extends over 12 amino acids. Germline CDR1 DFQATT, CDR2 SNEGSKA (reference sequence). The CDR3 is CSARSGYDEQFF.

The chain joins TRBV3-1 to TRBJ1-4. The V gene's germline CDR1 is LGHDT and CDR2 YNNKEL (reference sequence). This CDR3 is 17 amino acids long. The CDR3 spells CASSPARSGGGNEKLFF.

The chain's CDR3 is CSARARSPYNEQFF. The rearrangement links TRBV20-1 to TRBJ2-1. The CDR3 is made up of 14 amino acids. Germline V gene sequence: CDR1 DFQATT, CDR2 SNEGSKA (reference sequence).